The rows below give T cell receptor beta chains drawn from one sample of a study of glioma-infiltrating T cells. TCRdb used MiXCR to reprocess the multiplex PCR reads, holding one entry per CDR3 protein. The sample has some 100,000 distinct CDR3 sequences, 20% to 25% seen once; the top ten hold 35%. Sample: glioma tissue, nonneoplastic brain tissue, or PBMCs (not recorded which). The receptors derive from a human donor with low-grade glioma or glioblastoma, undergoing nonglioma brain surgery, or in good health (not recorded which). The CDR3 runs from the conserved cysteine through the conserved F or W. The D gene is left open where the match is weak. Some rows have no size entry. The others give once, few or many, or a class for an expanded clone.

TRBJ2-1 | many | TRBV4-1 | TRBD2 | TGCGCCAGCAGCTCACCCGGGACTAGCGGCAATGAGCAGTTCTTC | CASSSPGTSGNEQFF
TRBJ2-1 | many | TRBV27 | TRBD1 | TGTGCCAGCAGTAGGACAGGCTACAATGAGCAGTTCTTC | CASSRTGYNEQFF
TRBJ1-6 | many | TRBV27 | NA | TGTGCCAGCAGTCTTTATTGGCCCTTCCGCTCCTATAATTCACCCCTCCACTTT | CASSLYWPFRSYNSPLHF
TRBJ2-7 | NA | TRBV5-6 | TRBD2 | TGTGCCAGCAGCTCCTGGGGAGGGGCCAGCTCCTACGAGCAGTACTTC | CASSSWGGASSYEQYF
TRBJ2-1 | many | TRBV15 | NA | TGTGCCACCCTCTCGCTGAATGAGCAGTTCTTC | CATLSLNEQFF
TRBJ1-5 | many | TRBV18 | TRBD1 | TGTGCCAGCTCCGGCCGGGACAGCGATCAGCCCCAGCATTTT | CASSGRDSDQPQHF
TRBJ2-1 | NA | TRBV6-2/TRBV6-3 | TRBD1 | TGTGCCAGCAGGTACGGGACAGGGGATTTAGAGCAGTTCTTC | CASRYGTGDLEQFF
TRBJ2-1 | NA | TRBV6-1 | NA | TGTGACAGCGGTCGTAACGCTATAAGGGTCCATGAGCAGTTCTTC | CDSGRNAIRVHEQFF
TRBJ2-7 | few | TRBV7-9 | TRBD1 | TGTGCCAGCAGCTCGGACAGGAGGTACTACGAGCAGTACTTC | CASSSDRRYYEQYF
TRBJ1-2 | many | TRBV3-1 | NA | TGTGCCAGCAGCCAAACCAGACATGGCTACACCTTC | CASSQTRHGYTF
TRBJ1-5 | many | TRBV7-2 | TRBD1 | TGTGCCAGCAAGCCGACAGGGGGCCGGGGTCAGCCCCAGCATTTT | CASKPTGGRGQPQHF
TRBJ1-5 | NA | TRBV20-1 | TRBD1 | TGCAGTGCCCGCCGGGACAGGACTAGTAACAATCAGCCCCAGCATTTT | CSARRDRTSNNQPQHF
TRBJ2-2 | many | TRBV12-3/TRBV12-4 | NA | TGTGCCAGCAGTTTAAGGCAGGGCACCGGGGAGCTGTTTTTT | CASSLRQGTGELFF
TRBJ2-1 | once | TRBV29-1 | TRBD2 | TGCAGCACCACCGGGGGGGGATGGGATAAGCAGTTCTTC | CSTTGGGWDKQFF
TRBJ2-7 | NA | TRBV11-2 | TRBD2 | TGTGCCAGCAGCCCCCGGGAGGCCCGCGAGCAGTACTTC | CASSPREAREQYF
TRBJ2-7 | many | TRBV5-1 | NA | TGCGCCAGCAGGAACAGCATCTACGAGCAGTACTTC | CASRNSIYEQYF
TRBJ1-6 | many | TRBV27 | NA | TGTGCCAGCAGCGGAGACACGGACAACTATAATTCACCCCTCCACTTT | CASSGDTDNYNSPLHF
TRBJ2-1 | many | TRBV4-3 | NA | TGCGCCAGCAGCCAAGTCGGACGGGACTCGATAGCGTTCTTC | CASSQVGRDSIAFF